The TCR beta chain under discussion was sequenced for a study of T cells in Graves' hyperthyroidism and ophthalmopathy. The study's findings and limits: Progression to ophthalmopathy was predicted a median of roughly seven months early. In blood, most of the thyroid clonotypes expanded above 0.001 were also present.

From RNA transcripts, TCR beta CDR3 regions were amplified. With the HTBI primer set, the TCR CDR3 went through a first round of RT-PCR. TCRdb analysed the multiplex PCR reads with MiXCR anew, one entry per CDR3 protein. The top ten hold 20% to 30% of the sample, which has under 130,000 distinct CDR3 sequences, over 45% seen once. Fresh peripheral blood, 8 to 10 ml, was the source of the PBMCs. In regard to this clonotype: Its antigen is still unknown. One end of the junction does not line up with germline, which may come from a read error.

The germline CDR1 and CDR2 sequences are WNHNN and SYGVQD (reference sequence). The CDR3 runs to 13 residues. Sequencing was done on a sample of blood. The V gene is TRBV10-1, the J gene TRBJ2-3, with D maybe TRBD1 (5 bases). The source of this sequence is a man aged 35 to 55 with Graves' hyperthyroidism. The CDR3 nucleotides read TGTGCCACCCAACTGGACACAACAGATACGCAGTATTTT. Protein sequence: CATQLDTTDTQYF.